This T cell receptor (beta chain) was identified during a study of coeliac disease. The overall study: High-resolution HLA typing was lacking; TRBV7-2 bias was queried instead. Study outcomes and limitations: In active celiac disease, intraepithelial and lamina propria TRB and TRG repertoires were less clonal than controls. Most TRB amino acid sequences occurred in only one sample. According to the authors, this method cannot detect gliadin-specific T cells in an unbiased way.

Data came from immunoSEQ multiplex PCR; TCRdb stores just in-frame clones and leaves some out. The repertoire holds 6,500 to 8,000 clones, with 60% to 70% as singletons. The V gene end was trimmed by 5 bases and the J gene end by 5 bases; junction bases not matched to a gene: 7. CDR3 length: 15 residues. CDR1 is MDHEN, CDR2 SYDVKM, per germline. Of note for this clone: The antigen remains unidentified.

The clonotype comes from a man over 45 with active celiac disease. This chain uses TRBV28 with TRBJ1-5, with 9 bases that match TRBD1. Sequencing was performed on lamina propria lymphocytes from the gut. In DNA, the CDR3 is TGTGCCAGCAGTAAACAGGGGGCTATTCATCAGCCCCAGCATTTT. Translated: CASSKQGAIHQPQHF.